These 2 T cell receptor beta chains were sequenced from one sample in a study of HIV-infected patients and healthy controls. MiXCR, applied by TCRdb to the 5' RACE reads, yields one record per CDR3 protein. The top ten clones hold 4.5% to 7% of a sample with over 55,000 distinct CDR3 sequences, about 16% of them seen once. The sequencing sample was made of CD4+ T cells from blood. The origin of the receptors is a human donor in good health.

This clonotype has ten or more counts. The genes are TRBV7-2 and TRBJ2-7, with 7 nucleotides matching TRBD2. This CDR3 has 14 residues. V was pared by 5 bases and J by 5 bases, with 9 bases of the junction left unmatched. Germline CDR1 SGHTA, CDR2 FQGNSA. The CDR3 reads CASSPRAGVDEQYF. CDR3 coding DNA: TGTGCCAGCAGCCCAAGGGCGGGAGTCGACGAGCAGTACTTC.

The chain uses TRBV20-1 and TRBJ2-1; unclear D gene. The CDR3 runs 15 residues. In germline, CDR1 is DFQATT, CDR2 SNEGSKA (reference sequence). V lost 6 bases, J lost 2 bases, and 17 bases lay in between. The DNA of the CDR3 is TGCAGTGCCCCCCCCCAACAAGCTCCCTACAATGAGCAGTTCTTC. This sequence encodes CSAPPQQAPYNEQFF.